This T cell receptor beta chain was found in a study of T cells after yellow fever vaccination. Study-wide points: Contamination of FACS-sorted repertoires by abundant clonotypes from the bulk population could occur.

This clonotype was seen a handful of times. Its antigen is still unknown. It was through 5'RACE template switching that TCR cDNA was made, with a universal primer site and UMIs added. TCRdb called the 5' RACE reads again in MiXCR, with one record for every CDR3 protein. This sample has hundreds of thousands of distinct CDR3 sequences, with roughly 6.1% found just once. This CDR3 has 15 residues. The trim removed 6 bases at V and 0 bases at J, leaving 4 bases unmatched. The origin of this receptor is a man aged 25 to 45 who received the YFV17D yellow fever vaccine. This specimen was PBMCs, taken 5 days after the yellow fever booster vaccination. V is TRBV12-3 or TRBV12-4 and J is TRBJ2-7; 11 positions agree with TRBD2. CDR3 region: CASSSTSGASYEQYF. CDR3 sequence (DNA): TGTGCCAGCAGCTCGACTAGCGGGGCCTCCTACGAGCAGTACTTC.